The 17 T cell receptor beta chains in this list originate from one sample, sequenced in a study of T cell clonotyping in hematopoietic cell transplantation. The table came from immunoSEQ multiplex PCR; TCRdb's copy has only in-frame clones and leaves some out. The profile covers about 69,000 clones, with approximately 94% appearing a single time and 1.5% to 2% taken by the ten largest. The sequenced sample consisted of peripheral blood mononuclear cells. The receptors shown here come from a man between 50 and 59 years old in good health. Some clones in this sample may be carry-over from other donors' samples.

V gene TRBV4-1 combines with J gene TRBJ1-3; D is uncertain. The CDR3 has 17 amino acids. Per the germline V gene, CDR1 is MGHRA and CDR2 is YSYEKL. The germline V and J ends were trimmed by 0 bases and 4 bases, with 16 bases remaining between them. CDR3 sequence reads: CASSQDLIGLGGNTIYF. The CDR3 coding sequence is TGCGCCAGCAGCCAAGATCTAATCGGTTTGGGGGGAAACACCATATATTTT.

This clone is a singleton in its sample. The chain has TRBV30 and TRBJ2-5; D gene uncertain. CDR1 is GTSNPN, CDR2 SVGIG, per germline (reference sequence). The CDR3 is made up of 11 amino acids. Trimming pared 5 bases from V and 2 bases from J, leaving 6 bases between. CDR3 loop: CAWQRQETQYF. As DNA, the CDR3 is TGTGCCTGGCAAAGGCAAGAGACCCAGTACTTC. The whole variable domain, filled in from reference TRBV30 and TRBJ2-5, reads SQTIHQWPATLVQPVGSPLSLECTVEGTSNPNLYWYRQAAGRGLQLLFYSVGIGQISSEVPQNLSASRPQDRQFILSSKKLLLSDSGFYLCAWQRQETQYFGPGTRLLVL.

The chain combines TRBV2 with TRBJ2-7, with D perhaps TRBD1 (6 bases). CDR3 length: 13 amino acids. V dropped 5 bases and J dropped 7 bases, with 15 bases sitting between them. CDR1 is SNHLY, CDR2 FYNNEI, per germline. CDR3 in DNA: TGTGCCAGCAGTCCGGCCGACAGGAGAGAGCAGTACTTC. This translates into CASSPADRREQYF.

V is TRBV5-1 and J is TRBJ2-7; 8 bases map to TRBD2. This CDR3 spans 15 amino acids. Germline V gene sequence: CDR1 SGHRS, CDR2 YFSETQ. J lost 5 bases, V lost 4 bases, and 11 bases had no gene match. The chain's CDR3 is CASSRGLADRNEQYF. In nucleotides, the CDR3 is TGCGCCAGCAGCCGCGGACTAGCCGATCGGAACGAGCAGTACTTC.

The chain links TRBV7-2 to TRBJ1-4; 9 bases match TRBD1. With 5 bases clipped from V and 10 bases from J, the junction kept 14 bases outside the gene matches. This CDR3 spans 16 amino acids. CDR1 SGHTA and CDR2 FQGNSA come from the germline V gene. The CDR3 region is CASSLKAGQGRVKLFF. For the CDR3, the DNA is TGTGCCAGCAGCCTTAAGGCGGGACAGGGTAGGGTAAAACTGTTTTTT.

The chain links TRBV5-5 to TRBJ2-6; D gene ambiguous. This CDR3 contains 17 residues. Deletions cut 1 base from V and 0 bases from J, with 11 bases between. Per the germline V gene, CDR1 is SGHKS and CDR2 is YYEKEE (reference sequence). The DNA for the CDR3 is TGTGCCAGCAGCTTGCTCCTAACTCACTCTGGGGCCAACGTCCTGACTTTC. Its translation: CASSLLLTHSGANVLTF. The full variable domain, rest sourced from reference TRBV5-5 and TRBJ2-6, is DAGVTQSPTHLIKTRGQQVTLRCSPISGHKSVSWYQQVLGQGPQFIFQYYEKEERGRGNFPDRFSARQFPNYSSELNVNALLLGDSALYLCASSLLLTHSGANVLTFGAGSRLTVL.

V and J are TRBV6-1 and TRBJ2-3; no reliable D call. This CDR3 has 13 amino acids. V dropped 2 bases and J dropped 6 bases, with 9 bases sitting between them. Germline loops: CDR1 MNHNS, CDR2 SASEGT. Here the CDR3 reads CASSERVRDTQYF. The CDR3 region has the DNA TGTGCCAGCAGTGAACGGGTGCGGGATACGCAGTATTTT.

The J gene is TRBJ2-7, the V gene TRBV6-1; the D gene is possibly TRBD1 (6 bases). This CDR3 contains 14 residues. Trimming cost V 4 bases and J 2 bases, with 12 bases left between them. CDR1 MNHNS and CDR2 SASEGT come from the germline V gene. The chain's CDR3 is CASSVSGAPYEQYF. In DNA, the CDR3 is TGTGCCAGCAGTGTGTCAGGGGCCCCCTACGAGCAGTACTTC.

The V gene is TRBV7-2, the J gene TRBJ2-7; the match to TRBD2 covers 8 bases. The germline V gene encodes CDR1 SGHTA and CDR2 FQGNSA. Trimming cost V 5 bases and J 7 bases; bases outside gene matches: 7. This CDR3 has 13 amino acids. As DNA, the CDR3 is TGTGCCAGCAGCCCTCGGACTAGCTCGGAGCAGTACTTC. It is translated as CASSPRTSSEQYF.

This chain joins TRBV9 and TRBJ1-2; possible D gene TRBD1, 5 bases. Germline CDR1 and CDR2: SGDLS and YYNGEE. The CDR3 consists of 13 residues. The V end was cut by 0 bases, the J end by 3 bases, with 6 bases between. The chain's CDR3 is CASSVGRDYGYTF. As DNA, the CDR3 is TGTGCCAGCAGCGTAGGCAGGGACTATGGCTACACCTTC.

The chain carries TRBV10-1 and TRBJ2-2, with D perhaps being TRBD1 or TRBD2 (6 bases each). The V end was cut by 7 bases, the J end by 3 bases, with 30 bases between. The V gene's germline CDR1 is WNHNN and CDR2 SYGVQD (reference sequence). The CDR3 loop spans 20 amino acids. CDR3 sequence reads: CASTALGGHRALNYTGELFF. The CDR3 DNA reads TGCGCCAGCACAGCCCTTGGAGGGCACAGGGCCCTTAACTACACCGGGGAGCTGTTTTTT.

The chain uses TRBV6-5 and TRBJ1-5; 7 positions agree with TRBD1. V was clipped by 5 bases and J by 3 bases; unmatched bases: 4. The CDR3 has 14 amino acids. Germline-derived CDR1 and CDR2 are MNHEY and SVGAGI. This CDR3 reads CASSLTGANQPQHF. In DNA, the CDR3 is TGTGCCAGCAGTCTCACAGGGGCCAATCAGCCCCAGCATTTT.

The J gene is TRBJ2-1, the V gene TRBV25-1; TRBD2 matches at 7 bases. Germline CDR1 is MGHDK and CDR2 is SYGVNS. The CDR3 has 16 amino acids. Trimming cost V 3 bases and J 7 bases; bases outside gene matches: 12. Here the CDR3 DNA reads TGTGCCAGCAGTGACGGCTGGGGGGGTCGGGGAAATGAGCAGTTCTTC. Amino acid sequence: CASSDGWGGRGNEQFF.

The V gene is TRBV5-4, the J gene TRBJ2-7; TRBD1 matches 8 bases. CDR3 length: 15 amino acids. J lost 2 bases, V lost 4 bases, and 8 bases had no gene match. Germline V gene sequence: CDR1 SGHNT, CDR2 YYREEE (reference sequence). The CDR3 sequence: CASSLDGTGAYEQYF. CDR3 coding DNA: TGTGCCAGCAGCCTCGACGGGACAGGAGCCTACGAGCAGTACTTC.

The V call is TRBV10-3, the J call TRBJ1-3, with D uncertain. The germline CDR1 and CDR2 sequences are ENHRY and SYGVKD. This CDR3 region has 13 residues. V was clipped by 9 bases and J by 0 bases, with 9 bases between them. CDR3 sequence (DNA): TGTGCCATAACCCCGGACTCTGGAAACACCATATATTTT. It translates to CAITPDSGNTIYF.

V is TRBV5-6 and J is TRBJ1-4; 7 positions agree with TRBD1. CDR1 is SGHDT, CDR2 YYEEEE, per germline. V dropped 4 bases and J dropped 8; count of bases not matched to a gene: 8. The CDR3 loop spans 14 amino acids. DNA for the CDR3: TGTGCCAGCAGCAAACAGGGGATCGAAGAAAAACTGTTTTTT. This translates into CASSKQGIEEKLFF.

V is TRBV28 and J is TRBJ1-3; TRBD1 agrees at 8 bases. Trimming at V came to 6 bases and at J to 4 bases, leaving 2 bases not matched to a gene. The CDR3 contains 13 residues. CDR1 is MDHEN, CDR2 SYDVKM, per germline. In nucleotides, the CDR3 is TGTGCCAGCAGGACAGGGGTGGGAAACACCATATATTTT. It codes for CASRTGVGNTIYF.